This T cell receptor beta chain was documented in a study of blood T cell repertoires in COVID-19. Overall study context: The United States, Italy and Spain were the sources of the acute and convalescent COVID-19 samples. T cells, B-cell-depleted T cells, or PBMCs supplied cDNA or gDNA.

As processed by the authors: From reference gene primer amplification, estimates of nucleated cell counts were derived. Repertoires were generated with immunoSEQ multiplex PCR, while TCRdb's copy carries only in-frame clones and drops some. For V, J and clone size, that table is used; D and trimming come from the DNA. The sample shows a few hundred thousand clones, around 86% of them seen only once. This clone was picked up one time. V was trimmed by 1 base and J by 5 bases, leaving 15 bases between them. Per the germline V gene, CDR1 is LNHDA and CDR2 is SQIVND (reference sequence). This CDR3 region has 16 residues.

Sequencing input: peripheral blood. The J gene is TRBJ1-5, the V gene TRBV19, with a possible D match to TRBD1 (5 bases). The receptor was derived from a man aged 80 or over with acute or convalescent COVID-19. For the CDR3, the DNA is TGTGCCAGTAGTATAGGAGGGAGGGGCCCTTATCAGCCCCAGCATTTT. Translation: CASSIGGRGPYQPQHF.